Included here is one T cell receptor (beta chain) sequence, with context. The data originate from a study of shared T cell receptors in the human thymus. The germline V gene has CDR1 SGHVS and CDR2 FNYEAQ. There are 16 residues in the CDR3. Unmatched junction bases numbered 9, after V lost 5 bases and J lost 9 bases. Clones were read by immunoSEQ multiplex PCR, and TCRdb kept only the in-frame ones, dropping some. The sample lists approximately 760,000 clones; roughly 88% were seen once. The same sample was also used in a study of human thymus T cells. That paper adds: Among the donors, all were healthy Finnish infants having corrective surgery for congenital heart defects. The thymus tissue came from resections taken during corrective heart surgery. Related research described thymic repertoires that were highly overlapping among unrelated individuals.

The source is a girl less than two years old with a congenital heart defect. Sequenced sample: thymocytes. V usage is TRBV7-6 and J usage is TRBJ1-6; TRBD1 matches 11 bases. CDR3 DNA: TGTGCCAGCAGCCAAACCGGACAGGGGGCATCTTCACCCCTCCACTTT. The encoded protein is CASSQTGQGASSPLHF.